Listed below are T cell receptor beta chains from one sample, sequenced in a study of technical replicates of blood from a handful of donors. Sequenced by immunoSEQ multiplex PCR; TCRdb stores in-frame clones only, minus some. The sample has around 80,000 clones, 94% seen once. The sample comprised T cells isolated from PBMCs. All receptors come from a human donor in good health. CDR3s include the opening cysteine and the closing phenylalanine or tryptophan. A D gene is named only where the DNA matches it firmly. Clone size appears in some rows only: once, few, many, or a class for an expanded clone.

j_gene: TRBJ2-7
d_gene: -
abundance: -
v_gene: TRBV10-3
CDR3aa: CAISEYGSTYEQYF
CDR3nt: TGTGCCATCAGTGAGTACGGGTCCACCTACGAGCAGTACTTC

j_gene: TRBJ2-2
d_gene: -
abundance: -
v_gene: TRBV11-2
CDR3aa: CASSPDLTGNTGELFF
CDR3nt: TGTGCCAGCAGCCCAGACCTGACAGGGAACACCGGGGAGCTGTTTTTT

j_gene: TRBJ2-3
d_gene: TRBD1
abundance: once
v_gene: TRBV19
CDR3aa: CASTGQGLDTQYF
CDR3nt: TGTGCCAGTACAGGACAGGGATTAGATACGCAGTATTTT

j_gene: TRBJ2-7
d_gene: TRBD2
abundance: -
v_gene: TRBV5-6
CDR3aa: CASSLQLAALYEQYF
CDR3nt: TGTGCCAGCAGTCTACAACTAGCGGCACTCTACGAGCAGTACTTC

j_gene: TRBJ2-7
d_gene: -
abundance: -
v_gene: TRBV4-1
CDR3aa: CASSQVVNPEQYF
CDR3nt: TGCGCCAGCAGCCAAGTTGTTAATCCCGAGCAGTACTTC

j_gene: TRBJ2-2
d_gene: -
abundance: few
v_gene: TRBV5-1
CDR3aa: CASNQGSITGELFF
CDR3nt: TGCGCCAGCAATCAGGGAAGTATCACCGGGGAGCTGTTTTTT

j_gene: TRBJ1-1
d_gene: -
abundance: few
v_gene: TRBV7-9
CDR3aa: CASSPGSTEAFF
CDR3nt: TGTGCCAGCAGTCCAGGCTCAACTGAAGCTTTCTTT

j_gene: TRBJ1-5
d_gene: -
abundance: -
v_gene: TRBV19
CDR3aa: CASKTGGQPQHF
CDR3nt: TGTGCCAGTAAGACAGGTGGTCAGCCCCAGCATTTT

j_gene: TRBJ2-1
d_gene: -
abundance: once
v_gene: TRBV15
CDR3aa: CATSRGALFYNEQFF
CDR3nt: TGTGCCACCAGCAGAGGAGCTCTTTTCTACAATGAGCAGTTCTTC

j_gene: TRBJ2-7
d_gene: TRBD1
abundance: -
v_gene: TRBV5-1
CDR3aa: CASSTDRTYEQYF
CDR3nt: TGCGCCAGCAGCACGGACAGGACTTACGAGCAGTACTTC

j_gene: TRBJ2-1
d_gene: -
abundance: -
v_gene: TRBV21-1
CDR3aa: CASTPRGPSYNEQFF
CDR3nt: TGTGCCAGCACCCCCCGCGGGCCATCCTACAATGAGCAGTTCTTC

j_gene: TRBJ2-3
d_gene: TRBD2
abundance: -
v_gene: TRBV14
CDR3aa: CASSQLAGLPDTQYF
CDR3nt: TGTGCCAGCAGCCAACTAGCGGGACTGCCAGATACGCAGTATTTT

j_gene: TRBJ1-5
d_gene: -
abundance: once
v_gene: TRBV6-1
CDR3aa: CATREQVDSVRNQPQHF
CDR3nt: TGTGCCACCCGTGAACAGGTAGATTCGGTGCGAAATCAGCCCCAGCATTTT

j_gene: TRBJ2-7
d_gene: -
abundance: -
v_gene: TRBV28
CDR3aa: CASSSIYRARSYEQYF
CDR3nt: TGTGCCAGCAGTTCTATATACAGGGCCCGGTCCTACGAGCAGTACTTC

j_gene: TRBJ2-1
d_gene: -
abundance: -
v_gene: TRBV5-1
CDR3aa: CASSLGRGAYNEQFF
CDR3nt: TGCGCCAGCAGCTTGGGCAGGGGCGCCTACAATGAGCAGTTCTTC

j_gene: TRBJ1-1
d_gene: -
abundance: few
v_gene: TRBV7-9
CDR3aa: CASSETAGTEAFF
CDR3nt: TGTGCCAGCAGCGAAACGGCGGGCACTGAAGCTTTCTTT

j_gene: TRBJ2-4
d_gene: -
abundance: -
v_gene: TRBV7-9
CDR3aa: CASSLAGGNIQYF
CDR3nt: TGTGCCAGCAGCTTAGCGGGAGGAAACATTCAGTACTTC